This T cell receptor beta chain was sequenced for a study of cytomegalovirus exposure and HLA in healthy donors. Regarding the study as a whole: Most CMV-associated TCR beta chains appeared HLA-restricted in a later analysis. Presence/absence results assume similar sequencing depth per donor, which may not hold. Versus the roughly 670-donor mean, an Asian-associated ancestry cluster reportedly showed fewer N-insertions in a later analysis.

V dropped 4 bases and J dropped 6 bases, with 13 bases sitting between them. In germline, CDR1 is MDHEN, CDR2 SYDVKM. The CDR3 loop spans 14 amino acids. PCR used 60 Vbeta primers and 13 Jbeta primers. In the authors' methods: Later, 80 million or so unique TCR beta chains were counted in an analysis, and roughly 11 million of them were shared. Assay: immunoSEQ multiplex PCR; the TCRdb copy retains only in-frame clones and omits some. That table furnishes V, J and clone size, whereas the DNA furnished D and trimming. There are 99,000 or so clones in the sample; around 80% occur only once, and 5% to 6.5% lies in the top ten. About this clone: The target antigen is unknown.

The chain couples TRBV28 to TRBJ1-5; D gene unclear. Input material: PBMCs. The clonotype comes from a man between 18 and 35 years old in good health and CMV-seronegative. The CDR3: CASSSVPRPQPQHF. The CDR3 DNA reads TGTGCCAGCAGTTCCGTCCCGAGGCCTCAGCCCCAGCATTTT.